The 32 T cell receptor beta chains below come from one sample, sequenced in a study of identical twins. TCRdb fed the 5' RACE reads into MiXCR, producing one record per CDR3 protein. The table has about 920,000 distinct CDR3 sequences, 9% to 15% seen once. These same data were also listed under a study on yellow fever vaccine responses in identical twins.

Sequencing was carried out using PBMCs. The receptors were sampled from a woman under 30 in good health.

The chain couples TRBV29-1 to TRBJ2-3; unclear D gene. This CDR3 region has 11 residues. Germline CDR1 is SQVTM and CDR2 is ANQGSEA. V was pared by 5 bases and J by 6 bases, with 9 bases between. CDR3 coding DNA: TGCAGCGTTACTCCAGAGGATACGCAGTATTTT. It yields the protein CSVTPEDTQYF.

CDR3 sequence: CASSPWTGTPFNEQFF. For the CDR3, the DNA is TGTGCCAGCAGTCCTTGGACAGGAACCCCCTTCAATGAGCAGTTCTTC. This sequence joins TRBV12-3 or TRBV12-4 and TRBJ2-1, with TRBD1 matching 7 bases. Trimming removed 5 bases from V and 6 bases from J; junction bases left unmatched: 13. This CDR3 spans 16 amino acids.

This chain links TRBV19 with TRBJ1-1; D gene uncertain. CDR1 is LNHDA, CDR2 SQIVND, per germline (reference sequence). This CDR3 is built from 15 residues. Trimming took 1 base from V and 1 from J, leaving 10 bases between them. The DNA for the CDR3 is TGTGCCAGTAGTATAGGCGGACGGGAGAACACTGAAGCTTTCTTT. Protein: CASSIGGRENTEAFF. Drawing the rest from reference TRBV19 and TRBJ1-1, the complete variable domain is DGGITQSPKYLFRKEGQNVTLSCEQNLNHDAMYWYRQDPGQGLRLIYYSQIVNDFQKGDIAEGYSVSREKKESFPLTVTSAQKNPTAFYLCASSIGGRENTEAFFGQGTRLTVV.

This clonotype showed up many times. The V and J genes are TRBV29-1 and TRBJ2-3; D not certain. The CDR3 extends over 13 amino acids. Trimming took off 8 bases at V and 2 bases at J, with 14 bases between the two ends. Germline CDR1 and CDR2: SQVTM and ANQGSEA. As DNA, the CDR3 is TGCAGCTCCGGCCTCGGCCTCACAGATACGCAGTATTTT. Translated: CSSGLGLTDTQYF.

This clonotype was observed at least ten times. The gene calls are TRBV7-2 and TRBJ1-1; D call uncertain. This CDR3 has 14 residues. Trimming took 2 bases from V and 6 from J, leaving 13 bases between them. Germline V gene data show CDR1 as SGHTA and CDR2 as FQGNSA. CDR3 in amino acids: CASSLRGRPSEAFF. In DNA, the CDR3 is TGTGCCAGCAGCTTACGTGGACGGCCATCTGAAGCTTTCTTT.

CDR3 sequence reads: CASSQGGTSNEQFF. The CDR3, as DNA: TGTGCCAGCAGCCAAGGCGGGACTTCGAATGAGCAGTTCTTC. The rearrangement joins TRBV3-1 to TRBJ2-1; D perhaps matches TRBD2 (6 bases). This CDR3 has 14 residues. V was pared by 1 base and J by 7 bases, with 11 bases between. CDR1 and CDR2 from the germline V gene are LGHDT and YNNKEL (reference sequence).

This clonotype was recorded many times. The CDR3 reads CASSLGIGGTNNEQFF. CDR3 sequence (DNA): TGCGCCAGCAGCTTGGGTATAGGGGGGACAAACAATGAGCAGTTCTTC. V and J are TRBV5-1 and TRBJ2-1; TRBD1 or TRBD2 may be the D gene (6 bases each). This CDR3 has 16 amino acids. V lost 0 bases and J 5 bases, leaving 15 bases between the germline ends. From germline, CDR1 is SGHRS and CDR2 YFSETQ.

This clonotype came up a few times. V and J are TRBV7-2 and TRBJ2-1, with 9 bases matching TRBD2. This CDR3 has 17 amino acids. V trimming: 5 bases; J trimming: 5 bases; junction bases outside the gene matches: 13. Germline CDR1 is SGHTA and CDR2 is FQGNSA. The CDR3 here is CASSPYPGLAGNNEQFF. As DNA, the CDR3 is TGTGCCAGCAGCCCGTACCCGGGACTAGCTGGAAACAATGAGCAGTTCTTC.

With regard to this clonotype: The junction differs from germline at one of its ends, possibly a read error. The CDR3 region has the DNA TGTGCCATCAGTTCATCGCAGGGGGCGTCTAGCGGAGCCCAAGAGACCCAGTACTTC. Translating gives CAISSSQGASSGAQETQYF. The chain combines TRBV12-3 or TRBV12-4 with TRBJ2-5; tentatively, D is TRBD1 (8 bases). The CDR3 length is 19 residues.

This chain's CDR3 is CSALGLAGGRFYEQYV. The CDR3 nucleotides are TGCAGTGCCTTGGGACTAGCGGGGGGAAGGTTTTACGAGCAGTACGTC. The chain couples TRBV20-1 to TRBJ2-7; the match to TRBD2 covers 15 bases. This CDR3 is built from 16 residues. Germline CDR1 is DFQATT and CDR2 is SNEGSKA (reference sequence). V dropped 6 bases and J dropped 4; count of bases not matched to a gene: 10.

This clonotype has a handful of counts. The chain links TRBV5-1 to TRBJ2-7; TRBD1 matches 7 bases. In germline, CDR1 is SGHRS, CDR2 YFSETQ. The CDR3 is 13 amino acids. Losses at the gene ends were 4 bases for V and 5 bases for J; bases not matched to a gene: 6. The DNA of the CDR3 is TGCGCCAGCAGCGTCGGACAGGACCACGAGCAGTACTTC. This sequence encodes CASSVGQDHEQYF. The whole variable domain, remainder taken from reference TRBV5-1 and TRBJ2-7, is KAGVTQTPRYLIKTRGQQVTLSCSPISGHRSVSWYQQTPGQGLQFLFEYFSETQRNKGNFPGRFSGRQFSNSRSEMNVSTLELGDSALYLCASSVGQDHEQYFGPGTRLTVT.

This clonotype was counted many times. V gene TRBV4-1 combines with J gene TRBJ2-1; D is perhaps TRBD2 (5 bases). The CDR3 covers 16 residues. Trimming stripped 1 base from V and 2 bases from J, with 12 bases between. Germline CDR1 is MGHRA and CDR2 is YSYEKL. The CDR3 DNA sequence: TGCGCCAGCAGCCAAGGGGAGATTGGGCCCTACAATGAGCAGTTCTTC. Translated: CASSQGEIGPYNEQFF.

This CDR3 reads CASSERPEQFF. In DNA, the CDR3 is TGTGCCAGCAGTGAGAGGCCTGAGCAGTTCTTC. This chain connects TRBV2 to TRBJ2-1; D uncertain. V was cut by 3 bases and J by 9 bases, with 6 bases left in between. Germline-derived CDR1 and CDR2 are SNHLY and FYNNEI. The CDR3 sequence is 11 residues long. Full variable domain (outside the CDR3, taken from reference TRBV2 and TRBJ2-1): EPEVTQTPSHQVTQMGQEVILRCVPISNHLYFYWYRQILGQKVEFLVSFYNNEISEKSEIFDDQFSVERPDGSNFTLKIRSTKLEDSAMYFCASSERPEQFFGPGTRLTVL.

This clonotype occurred a few times. The rearrangement links TRBV7-6 to TRBJ2-2; TRBD2 aligns across 14 bases. This CDR3 has 18 amino acids. The trim removed 5 bases at V and 0 bases at J, leaving 5 bases unmatched. Germline CDR1 and CDR2: SGHVS and FNYEAQ. This CDR3 is CASSPRLAGGSNTGELFF. CDR3 coding DNA: TGTGCCAGCAGCCCGAGACTAGCGGGAGGGTCGAACACCGGGGAGCTGTTTTTT.

There are a few counts of this clonotype. V usage is TRBV2 and J usage is TRBJ2-1, with TRBD2 as a possible D gene (6 bases). V was cut by 3 bases and J by 8 bases, with 17 bases left in between. The germline gives CDR1 SNHLY, CDR2 FYNNEI. The CDR3 extends over 15 amino acids. The CDR3 nucleotides read TGTGCCAGCAGTGACCCCCGGGGACTTAACGATGAGCAGTTCTTC. Translated: CASSDPRGLNDEQFF.

This clonotype was recorded many times. This chain joins TRBV2 and TRBJ2-7, with D perhaps TRBD2 (5 bases). V lost 2 bases and J lost 5, with 19 bases in between. The CDR3 spans 16 residues. Germline V lookup: CDR1 SNHLY, CDR2 FYNNEI. Here the CDR3 reads CASSEYVGSVRDEQYF. CDR3 coding DNA: TGTGCCAGCAGTGAATACGTTGGGAGCGTGCGGGACGAGCAGTACTTC. Using reference TRBV2 and TRBJ2-7 for the parts outside the CDR3, the full variable domain is EPEVTQTPSHQVTQMGQEVILRCVPISNHLYFYWYRQILGQKVEFLVSFYNNEISEKSEIFDDQFSVERPDGSNFTLKIRSTKLEDSAMYFCASSEYVGSVRDEQYFGPGTRLTVT.

This clonotype was recorded a few times. The rearrangement links TRBV5-1 to TRBJ2-5; no definite D call. This CDR3 spans 14 amino acids. The V gene's germline CDR1 is SGHRS and CDR2 YFSETQ. The V end lost 1 base, the J end lost 1 base, and 8 bases lay between the germline ends. Here the CDR3 reads CASSLFPIQETQYF. CDR3 nucleotides: TGCGCCAGCAGCTTGTTTCCGATCCAAGAGACCCAGTACTTC.

V is TRBV4-1 and J is TRBJ2-1; TRBD2 matches 8 bases. Germline lookup yields CDR1 MGHRA and CDR2 YSYEKL. Losses at the gene ends were 5 bases for V and 9 bases for J; bases not matched to a gene: 15. The CDR3 spans 16 residues. CDR3 sequence: CASSWAAGDLGSEQFF. CDR3 nucleotide sequence: TGCGCCAGCAGCTGGGCAGCGGGAGATCTGGGGAGTGAGCAGTTCTTC.

This clonotype was seen more than once but under ten times. This CDR3 is CASSNIGWPNTGELFF. The CDR3 bases are TGTGCCAGCAGCAACATCGGTTGGCCGAACACCGGGGAGCTGTTTTTT. The genes are TRBV12-3 or TRBV12-4 and TRBJ2-2; no clear D. This CDR3 is built from 16 residues. Trimming shortened V by 6 bases and J by 0 bases, and 14 bases separated the two germline ends.

This chain uses TRBV10-3 with TRBJ2-2, with D possibly TRBD1 on 5 matching bases. V was pared by 3 bases and J by 4 bases, with 9 bases between. CDR1 is ENHRY and CDR2 is SYGVKD in the germline V gene. This CDR3 has 14 residues. The CDR3 nucleotides are TGTGCCATCAGTGATTCAGGGTCCACCGGGGAGCTGTTTTTT. As protein: CAISDSGSTGELFF.

The rearrangement joins TRBV20-1 to TRBJ2-5; D unclear. CDR3 length: 12 residues. CDR1 is DFQATT, CDR2 SNEGSKA, per germline (reference sequence). Trimming left V 5 bases short and J 3 bases short, with 10 bases between. The CDR3 loop reads CSASRVEETQYF. DNA for the CDR3: TGCAGTGCTTCTCGGGTGGAAGAGACCCAGTACTTC.

This clonotype has a count of ten or more. The chain has TRBV7-9 and TRBJ2-2; possible D gene TRBD1, 6 bases. The CDR3 totals 14 residues. Germline assignment: CDR1 SEHNR and CDR2 FQNEAQ (reference sequence). The ends were cut back, 3 bases at V and 5 bases at J, with 10 bases in the middle. CDR3 sequence (DNA): TGTGCCAGCAGCTTTCGGACAGTTACCGGGGAGCTGTTTTTT. Translating it yields CASSFRTVTGELFF.

This clonotype turned up a few times. The chain couples TRBV7-8 to TRBJ2-5; weak D call: TRBD1 (5 bases). V was clipped by 5 bases and J by 10 bases, with 17 bases between them. The CDR3 runs 13 residues. The germline gives CDR1 SGHVS, CDR2 FQNEAQ. Here the CDR3 reads CASSPSTAPGQYF. The CDR3 DNA sequence: TGTGCCAGCAGCCCCTCGACAGCCCCGGGCCAGTACTTC.

The rearrangement joins TRBV20-1 to TRBJ2-5; D may match TRBD1 or TRBD2 (7 bases each). V lost 5 bases and J lost 1, with 20 bases in between. The CDR3 sequence is 16 residues long. Germline lookup yields CDR1 DFQATT and CDR2 SNEGSKA (reference sequence). CDR3 in DNA: TGCAGTGCTTTGTCACAGGGGAGGGGGTTCCAAGAGACCCAGTACTTC. As protein: CSALSQGRGFQETQYF.

The sample holds a few counts of this clonotype. The CDR3 loop is CSARGTTGGTDTQYF. The CDR3 DNA is TGCAGCGCCAGAGGCACGACAGGGGGGACAGATACGCAGTATTTT. The rearrangement uses TRBV29-1 and TRBJ2-3, with TRBD1 matching over 9 bases. The CDR3 is made up of 15 amino acids. The germline V gene has CDR1 SQVTM and CDR2 ANQGSEA. Trimming removed 7 bases from V and 3 bases from J; junction bases left unmatched: 11.

This clonotype was detected only a few times. V usage is TRBV18 and J usage is TRBJ2-3, with no clear D. The CDR3 is 16 residues long. Germline values: CDR1 KGHSH, CDR2 LQKENI. The V end lost 3 bases, the J end lost 2 bases, and 15 bases lay between the germline ends. The CDR3 is CASSPTRYGDTDTQYF. The CDR3 bases are TGTGCCAGCTCACCGACAAGATACGGAGACACAGATACGCAGTATTTT. Combining the CDR3 with reference TRBV18 and TRBJ2-3 gives the whole variable domain NAGVMQNPRHLVRRRGQEARLRCSPMKGHSHVYWYRQLPEEGLKFMVYLQKENIIDESGMPKERFSAEFPKEGPSILRIQQVVRGDSAAYFCASSPTRYGDTDTQYFGPGTRLTVL.

This CDR3 reads CASSQDLQLAGPYNEQFF. The CDR3 DNA reads TGCGCCAGCAGCCAAGACCTACAACTAGCGGGGCCCTACAATGAGCAGTTCTTC. This chain connects TRBV4-1 to TRBJ2-1; TRBD2 aligns across 10 bases. This CDR3 spans 18 amino acids. Germline V CDR1 and CDR2: MGHRA, YSYEKL. J gave up 2 bases and V 0 bases, and 7 bases lay outside the gene matches.

This clonotype appeared a few times. The V call is TRBV5-1, the J call TRBJ2-2; a weak D match, TRBD1 (6 bases). CDR3 size: 18 residues. CDR1 and CDR2 (germline): SGHRS, YFSETQ. With 6 bases removed from V and 5 bases from J, the gap between germline ends came to 26 bases. The CDR3, as DNA: TGCGCCAGCACCAAAACCCCGGGCGGCAGGGGCGCGACCGGGGAGCTGTTTTTT. Protein product: CASTKTPGGRGATGELFF.

There are a few counts of this clonotype. The rearrangement links TRBV9 to TRBJ2-1; TRBD2 agrees at 11 bases. In germline, CDR1 is SGDLS, CDR2 YYNGEE. J gave up 8 bases and V 0 bases, and 4 bases lay outside the gene matches. This CDR3 region has 15 residues. The CDR3 protein is CASSVGLAGSDEQFF. The CDR3 DNA is TGTGCCAGCAGCGTAGGACTAGCGGGATCCGATGAGCAGTTCTTC.

V and J are TRBV2 and TRBJ2-7; 7 nucleotides match TRBD1. The germline V gene encodes CDR1 SNHLY and CDR2 FYNNEI. CDR3 length equals 13 residues. Germline trimming cut 4 bases from V and 7 bases from J; bases unmatched to any gene: 7. The CDR3 protein is CASSGDSLQEQYF. The CDR3 DNA is TGTGCCAGCAGTGGGGACAGTTTACAGGAGCAGTACTTC.

This clonotype was counted only a few times. The chain carries TRBV11-2 and TRBJ1-6; no reliable D call. CDR3 length: 16 residues. Trimming cost V 5 bases and J 5 bases, with 16 bases left between them. The germline V gene has CDR1 SGHAT and CDR2 FQNNGV. Here the CDR3 DNA reads TGTGCCAGCAGCCCCCGGACGGGCCTCGATAATTCACCCCTCCACTTT. Translation: CASSPRTGLDNSPLHF. Full variable domain (remainder filled in from reference TRBV11-2 and TRBJ1-6): EAGVAQSPRYKIIEKRQSVAFWCNPISGHATLYWYQQILGQGPKLLIQFQNNGVVDDSQLPKDRFSAERLKGVDSTLKIQPAKLEDSAVYLCASSPRTGLDNSPLHFGNGTRLTVT.

This sequence joins TRBV2 and TRBJ2-7; maybe TRBD1 (5 bases). The CDR3 is made up of 13 amino acids. With 6 bases removed from V and 3 bases from J, the gap between germline ends came to 12 bases. Per the germline V gene, CDR1 is SNHLY and CDR2 is FYNNEI. The CDR3 loop reads CASRNPQGYEQYF. Here the CDR3 DNA reads TGTGCCAGCAGGAACCCCCAGGGCTACGAGCAGTACTTC.